The T cell receptor (beta chain) described here comes from a study of T cell responses to AZD1222 COVID-19 vaccine. Details on this clone: Its antigen is unidentified.

Study outcomes and limitations: A mostly white British donor set with more females was recruited, and clonal diversity was possibly underestimated. Once two AZD1222 doses were given, Spike-specific TCR breadth and depth went up.

Germline V CDR1 and CDR2: SGHNT, YYREEE (reference sequence). With 3 bases clipped from V and 6 bases from J, the junction kept 8 bases outside the gene matches. The CDR3 contains 14 residues. Assay used: immunoSEQ multiplex PCR; TCRdb lists only in-frame clones, some missing. The sample shows under 150,000 clones, over 75% of them seen only once. J is TRBJ1-2 and V is TRBV5-4, with 7 bases identical to TRBD1. The receptor's source is an adult in good health. The starting material was peripheral blood, obtained on day 0 of MenACWY control vaccination. CDR3 protein: CASSSYRGPNGYTF. The CDR3 coding sequence is TGTGCCAGCAGCTCCTACAGGGGTCCCAATGGCTACACCTTC. The variable domain in full, completed from reference TRBV5-4 and TRBJ1-2, reads ETGVTQSPTHLIKTRGQQVTLRCSSQSGHNTVSWYQQALGQGPQFIFQYYREEENGRGNFPPRFSGLQFPNYSSELNVNALELDDSALYLCASSSYRGPNGYTFGSGTRLTVV.